This T cell receptor beta chain emerged from a study of multiple sclerosis patients with progressive multifocal leukoencephalopathy. Germline-derived CDR1 and CDR2 are LNHNV and YYDKDF (reference sequence). With 0 bases removed from V and 6 bases from J, the gap between germline ends came to 9 bases. This CDR3 spans 14 amino acids. Sample time point: time of PML onset. PML was diagnosed clinically and by MRI, then confirmed by JC virus DNA in cerebrospinal fluid. Prior interferon beta treatment was universal, and the PML patients were all female. Here immunoSEQ multiplex PCR was the method, and the copy in TCRdb shows in-frame clones only, minus some. The profile shows fewer than 40,000 clones, approximately 90% of them singletons.

The starting material was PBMCs, obtained from a patient treated with natalizumab. The receptor was derived from a woman aged 40 to 50 with progressive multifocal leukoencephalopathy. The genes are TRBV15 and TRBJ1-5; D possibly corresponds to TRBD1 (5 bases). CDR3 sequence: CATSRDRVGQPQHF. The CDR3 nucleotides read TGTGCCACCAGCAGAGACAGGGTGGGTCAGCCCCAGCATTTT.